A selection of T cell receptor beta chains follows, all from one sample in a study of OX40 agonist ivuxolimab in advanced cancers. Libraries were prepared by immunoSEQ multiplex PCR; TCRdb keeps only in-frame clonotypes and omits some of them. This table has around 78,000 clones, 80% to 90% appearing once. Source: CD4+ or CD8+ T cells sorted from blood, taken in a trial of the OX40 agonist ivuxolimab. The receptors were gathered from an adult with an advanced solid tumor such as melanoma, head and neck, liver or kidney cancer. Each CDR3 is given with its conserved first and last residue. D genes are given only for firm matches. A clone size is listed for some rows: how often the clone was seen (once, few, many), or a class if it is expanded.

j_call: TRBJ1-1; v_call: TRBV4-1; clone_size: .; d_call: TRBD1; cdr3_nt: TGCGCTTTACAAGAGAATAATTGGGACAGGGGAAGGACTGAAGCTTTCTTT; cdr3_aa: CALQENNWDRGRTEAFF
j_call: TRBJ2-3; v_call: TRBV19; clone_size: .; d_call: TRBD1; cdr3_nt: TGTGCCAGTAGTATGGGGACAGGACAAGTCACAGATACGCAGTATTTT; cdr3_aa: CASSMGTGQVTDTQYF
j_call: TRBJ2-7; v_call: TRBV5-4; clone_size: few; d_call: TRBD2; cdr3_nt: TGTGCCAGCAGCTCTAGCGGGAGGTCGTACGAGCAGTACTTC; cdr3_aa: CASSSSGRSYEQYF
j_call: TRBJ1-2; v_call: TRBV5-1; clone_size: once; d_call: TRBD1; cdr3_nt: TGCGCCAGCAGCTCTGGACAGGGCGAGGGCTACACCTTC; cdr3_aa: CASSSGQGEGYTF
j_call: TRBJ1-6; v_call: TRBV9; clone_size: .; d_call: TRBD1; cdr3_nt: TGTGCCAGCAGCGCACAGGGGTCGGGGAATTCACCCCTCCACTTT; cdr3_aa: CASSAQGSGNSPLHF
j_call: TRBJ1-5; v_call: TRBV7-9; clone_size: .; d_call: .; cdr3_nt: TGTGCCAGCAGCCTTTGGGAGAGGAGTAAACCCAGCAATCAGCCCCAGCATTTT; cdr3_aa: CASSLWERSKPSNQPQHF
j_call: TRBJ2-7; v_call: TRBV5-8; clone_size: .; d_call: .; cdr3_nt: TGTGCCAGCAGCTTGGCTGGGGTTGGCGAGCAGTACTTC; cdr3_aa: CASSLAGVGEQYF
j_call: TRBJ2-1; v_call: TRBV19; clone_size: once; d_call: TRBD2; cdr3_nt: TGTGCCAGTACCCTTCTAGCGGGAGTCTACAATGAGCAGTTCTTC; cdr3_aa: CASTLLAGVYNEQFF
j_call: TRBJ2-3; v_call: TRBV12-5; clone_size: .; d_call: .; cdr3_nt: TGTGCTAGTGGTTCCGCCAGCACAGATACGCAGTATTTT; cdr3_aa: CASGSASTDTQYF
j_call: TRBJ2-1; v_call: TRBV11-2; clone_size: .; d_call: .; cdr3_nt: TGTGCCAGCAGCACCCAGGGGACTCCCGAGGTTGAGCAGTTCTTC; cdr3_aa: CASSTQGTPEVEQFF
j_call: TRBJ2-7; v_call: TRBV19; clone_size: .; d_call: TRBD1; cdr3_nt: TGTGCCAGTGAGGACAGGCAGTCCTACGAGCAGTACTTC; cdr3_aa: CASEDRQSYEQYF
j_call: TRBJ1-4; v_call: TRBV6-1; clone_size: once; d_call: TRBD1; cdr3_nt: TGTGCCAGCAGTATAACCGGGACAGGAGGCGAAAAACTGTTTTTT; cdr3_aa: CASSITGTGGEKLFF
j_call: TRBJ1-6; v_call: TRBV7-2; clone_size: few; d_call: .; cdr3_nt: TGTGCCAGCAGCTTAGCACAGAAGGTTAATTCACCCCTCCACTTT; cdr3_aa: CASSLAQKVNSPLHF
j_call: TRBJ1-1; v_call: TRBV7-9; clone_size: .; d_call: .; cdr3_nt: TGTGCCAGCAGCCCCGGGTCCCAGGGTTCGGTGGACACTGAAGCTTTCTTT; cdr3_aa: CASSPGSQGSVDTEAFF
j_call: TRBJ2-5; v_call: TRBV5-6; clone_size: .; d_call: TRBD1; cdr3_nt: TGTGCCAGCAGCGACGGACAGGGTCTCTGGGAGACCCAGTACTTC; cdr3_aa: CASSDGQGLWETQYF
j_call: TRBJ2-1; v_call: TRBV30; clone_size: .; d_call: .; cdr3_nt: TGTGCCTGGAGTGTACGGGGCATTAACTCCTACAATGAGCAGTTCTTC; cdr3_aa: CAWSVRGINSYNEQFF
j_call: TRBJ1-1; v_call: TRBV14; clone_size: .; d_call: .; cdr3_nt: TGTGCCAGCAGCCCGAGGGGGTCTGTCCACACTGAAGCTTTCTTT; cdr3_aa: CASSPRGSVHTEAFF
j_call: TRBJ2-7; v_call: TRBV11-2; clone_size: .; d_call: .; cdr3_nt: TGTGCCAGCAGCACCAGACAGGATACCTACGAGCAGTACTTC; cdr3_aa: CASSTRQDTYEQYF
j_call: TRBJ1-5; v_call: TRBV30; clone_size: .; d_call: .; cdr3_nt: TGTGCCTGGAGTGGCTTCGGGACGGGTGGGAATCAGCCCCAGCATTTT; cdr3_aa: CAWSGFGTGGNQPQHF
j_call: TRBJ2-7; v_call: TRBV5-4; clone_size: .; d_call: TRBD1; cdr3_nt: TGTGCCAGCAGCGGCCGGGACAGGGGTAGTGGGGAGCAGTACTTC; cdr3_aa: CASSGRDRGSGEQYF
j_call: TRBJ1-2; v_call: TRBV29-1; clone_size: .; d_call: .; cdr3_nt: TGCAGCGCGACGGTCTTTCTATCGGCTGGCCGCCTTGGCTACACCTTC; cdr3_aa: CSATVFLSAGRLGYTF
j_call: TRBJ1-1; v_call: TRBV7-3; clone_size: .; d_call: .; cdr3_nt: TGTGCCAGCAGCTTACCGGGTTGGACTGAAGCTTTCTTT; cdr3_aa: CASSLPGWTEAFF
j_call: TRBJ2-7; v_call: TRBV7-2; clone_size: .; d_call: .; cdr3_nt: TGTGCCAGCAGCCCCGCGGCTACCTACGAGCAGTACTTC; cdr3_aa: CASSPAATYEQYF
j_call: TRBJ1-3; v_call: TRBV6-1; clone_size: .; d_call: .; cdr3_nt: TGTGCCTCGAGGGGCTCTGGAAACACCATATATTTT; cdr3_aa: CASRGSGNTIYF
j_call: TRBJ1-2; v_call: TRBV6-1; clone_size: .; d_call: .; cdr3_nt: TGTGCCAGCAGGGACAGCTCCTACTATGGCTACACCTTC; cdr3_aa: CASRDSSYYGYTF
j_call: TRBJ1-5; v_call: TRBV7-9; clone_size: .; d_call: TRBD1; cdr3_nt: TGTGCCAGCAGCCCAGGACAGGGAACAAATCAGCCCCAGCATTTT; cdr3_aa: CASSPGQGTNQPQHF
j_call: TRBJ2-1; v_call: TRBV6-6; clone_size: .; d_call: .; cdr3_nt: TGTGCCAGTGATCAGGCAAGCGGATACAATGAGCAGTTCTTC; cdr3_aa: CASDQASGYNEQFF
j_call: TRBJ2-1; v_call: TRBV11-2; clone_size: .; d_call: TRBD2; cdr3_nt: TGTGCCAGCAGCTTAGCCCACCTAGCGGGAGGGCTTAGTGAGCAGTTCTTC; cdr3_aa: CASSLAHLAGGLSEQFF
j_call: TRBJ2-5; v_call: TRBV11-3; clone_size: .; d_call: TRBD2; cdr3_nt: TGTGCCAGCAGCTTTAGCGGGAGTGAGACCCAGTACTTC; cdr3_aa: CASSFSGSETQYF
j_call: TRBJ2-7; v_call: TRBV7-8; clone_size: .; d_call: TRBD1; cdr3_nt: TGTGCCAGCAGCTCCTTAGCAGGGGGCCCCTACGAGCAGTACTTC; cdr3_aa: CASSSLAGGPYEQYF
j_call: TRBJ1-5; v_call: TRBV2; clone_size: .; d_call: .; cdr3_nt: TGTGCCAGCAGGCTGGACAGTGTGCAGCCCCAGCATTTT; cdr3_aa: CASRLDSVQPQHF
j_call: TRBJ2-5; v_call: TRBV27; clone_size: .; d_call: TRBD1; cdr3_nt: TGTGCCAGCAGACGAATTGACAGGGGAGAGACCCAGTACTTC; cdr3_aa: CASRRIDRGETQYF
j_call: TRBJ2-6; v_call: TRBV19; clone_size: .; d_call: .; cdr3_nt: TGTGCCAGTAGTGCCGACAGGTCCGGGGCCAACGTCCTGACTTTC; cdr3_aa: CASSADRSGANVLTF
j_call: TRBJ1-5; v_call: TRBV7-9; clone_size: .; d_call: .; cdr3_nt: TGTGCCAGCAGCTTAGCGGGCCGGGGGATTAGCAATCAGCCCCAGCATTTT; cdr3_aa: CASSLAGRGISNQPQHF
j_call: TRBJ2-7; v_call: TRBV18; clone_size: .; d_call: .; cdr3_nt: TGTGCCAGCTCAGACGGGAACTCCTACGAGCAGTACTTC; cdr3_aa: CASSDGNSYEQYF
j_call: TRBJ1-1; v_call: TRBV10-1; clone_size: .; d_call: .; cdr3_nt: TGCGCCAGCAGTGAGGGCGTCGGGTCGGTGAGGGACACTGAAGCTTTCTTT; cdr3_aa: CASSEGVGSVRDTEAFF
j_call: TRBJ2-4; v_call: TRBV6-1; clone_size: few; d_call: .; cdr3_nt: TGTGCCAGCAGTGGAATCTTCCACCTTGACTTC; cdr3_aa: CASSGIFHLDF
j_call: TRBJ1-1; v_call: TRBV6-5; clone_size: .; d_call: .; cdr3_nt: TGTGCCAGCAGTTACTCGATGCGTACAGACGAAGCTTTCTTT; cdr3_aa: CASSYSMRTDEAFF
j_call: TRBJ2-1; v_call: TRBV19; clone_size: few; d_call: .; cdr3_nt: TGTGCCGCCAAAGGCAGCTCCTACAATGAGCAGTTCTTC; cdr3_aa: CAAKGSSYNEQFF
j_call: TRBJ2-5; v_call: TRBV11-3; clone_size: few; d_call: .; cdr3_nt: TGTGCCAGCAGCGCCGGGGGAGAGACCCAGTACTTC; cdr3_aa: CASSAGGETQYF
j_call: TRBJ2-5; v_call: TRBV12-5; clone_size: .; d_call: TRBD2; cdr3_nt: TGTGCTAGTGGTCCTCTCGGGGGGGGAGAGACCCAGTACTTC; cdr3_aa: CASGPLGGGETQYF
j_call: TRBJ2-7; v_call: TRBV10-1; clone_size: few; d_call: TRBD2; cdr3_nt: TGCGCCAGCAGCTCCGGGACTAGCGGGCAGTACTTC; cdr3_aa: CASSSGTSGQYF
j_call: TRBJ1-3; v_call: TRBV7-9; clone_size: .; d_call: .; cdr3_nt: TGTGCCAGCAGCTTACACTCTGGAAACACCATATATTTT; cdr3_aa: CASSLHSGNTIYF